The clone carrying this TCR beta chain was seen ten or more times. This specimen belongs to a study of T cells in Graves' hyperthyroidism and ophthalmopathy. As for the study in general: Any treatment followed the collection of peripheral blood at initial diagnosis.

CDR1 is SGHTA, CDR2 FQGNSA, per germline. The CDR3 sequence is 15 residues long. The V end was cut by 0 bases, the J end by 2 bases, with 8 bases between. Together with thyroid ultrasound, orbital computed tomography, serum thyroxine and TRAb, clinical symptoms were used for diagnoses. Amplification yielded TCR beta CDR3 regions, with RNA transcripts as the source. RT-PCR in the first round (using the HTBI primer set) targeted the TCR CDR3. TCRdb fed the multiplex PCR reads into MiXCR, producing one record per CDR3 protein. The repertoire holds approximately 690,000 distinct CDR3 sequences, with less than 25% as singletons.

V is TRBV7-2 and J is TRBJ2-1; possibly TRBD2 for D (6 bases). The sequence was obtained from a man aged 25-45 years with Graves' ophthalmopathy. The specimen sequenced was blood. CDR3 protein: CASSLAGGAYNEQFF. The CDR3 DNA follows: TGTGCCAGCAGCTTAGCGGGAGGCGCCTACAATGAGCAGTTCTTC.